A single sample is the source of the 13 T cell receptor beta chains below, sequenced in a study of shared clonotypes between healthy human individuals. Data came from immunoSEQ multiplex PCR; TCRdb stores just in-frame clones and leaves some out. The data contain around 200,000 clones, roughly 70% of them singletons. Input material: memory CD4+ T cells sorted from blood. Subset of the sample: CD45RA-negative fraction. Receptors were obtained from a man aged 25-40 years in good health.

V gene TRBV7-2 combines with J gene TRBJ2-1, with 12 positions matching TRBD2. CDR1 SGHTA and CDR2 FQGNSA come from the germline V gene. The CDR3 runs 13 residues. The trim removed 2 bases at V and 15 bases at J, leaving 5 bases unmatched. The CDR3 sequence: CASSLSGLAGLFF. The CDR3 nucleotides are TGTGCCAGCAGCTTATCTGGACTAGCGGGACTGTTCTTC.

The chain recombines TRBV18 with TRBJ2-1; D unresolved. CDR1 is KGHSH and CDR2 is LQKENI in the germline V gene. Trimming took 5 bases from V and 4 from J, leaving 12 bases between them. This CDR3 spans 14 amino acids. CDR3 DNA: TGTGCCAGCTCAAAAGGAGAGACTTACAATGAGCAGTTCTTC. Protein product: CASSKGETYNEQFF.

This clone occurred a few times. The V and J genes are TRBV27 and TRBJ1-5; TRBD1 agrees at 7 bases. The germline gives CDR1 MNHEY, CDR2 SMNVEV (reference sequence). The CDR3 contains 15 residues. Trimming at V came to 4 bases and at J to 7 bases, leaving 10 bases not matched to a gene. Here the CDR3 DNA reads TGTGCCAGCAGTTCCGACCCGACAGGGTCCCAGCCCCAGCATTTT. Protein product: CASSSDPTGSQPQHF.

This chain joins TRBV11-1 and TRBJ2-1, with 9 bases identical to TRBD2. This CDR3 is built from 17 residues. From germline, CDR1 is SGHAT and CDR2 FQDESV (reference sequence). Losses at the gene ends were 1 base for V and 0 bases for J; bases not matched to a gene: 4. The CDR3 DNA follows: TGTGCCAGCAGCTTAGGGGATAGCGGGAGCTCCTACAATGAGCAGTTCTTC. It codes for CASSLGDSGSSYNEQFF.

The gene calls are TRBV7-2 and TRBJ2-5; 9 nucleotides line up with TRBD1. The junction had 9 bases not matched to a gene; V was cut back by 5 bases and J by 5 bases. Germline V lookup: CDR1 SGHTA, CDR2 FQGNSA. This CDR3 has 15 residues. This chain's CDR3 is CASSLGTGWSETQYF. In DNA form, the CDR3 reads TGTGCCAGCAGCCTCGGGACAGGGTGGTCGGAGACCCAGTACTTC.

V gene TRBV6-1 combines with J gene TRBJ1-2; D uncertain. CDR3 length: 13 residues. Trimming pared 0 bases from V and 3 bases from J, leaving 5 bases between. Germline V gives CDR1 MNHNS, CDR2 SASEGT. CDR3 sequence: CASSEARDYGYTF. CDR3 sequence (DNA): TGTGCCAGCAGTGAAGCTAGGGACTATGGCTACACCTTC.

This clone was seen a handful of times. This chain joins TRBV7-3 and TRBJ2-2; D call uncertain. The CDR3 extends over 14 amino acids. Germline V gene sequence: CDR1 SGHTA, CDR2 FQGTGA. Trimming pared 0 bases from V and 3 bases from J, leaving 5 bases between. The CDR3 bases are TGTGCCAGCAGCTTAACAATGGACACCGGGGAGCTGTTTTTT. Translated: CASSLTMDTGELFF.

The chain is built from TRBV28 and TRBJ2-1; 10 bases match TRBD1. The J segment lost 8 bases and the V segment lost 6 bases, leaving 7 bases of the junction unmatched. This CDR3 contains 14 residues. The germline V gene has CDR1 MDHEN and CDR2 SYDVKM. Here the CDR3 DNA reads TGTGCCAGCAGCAGGACAGGGGGTTCGGATGAGCAGTTCTTC. It codes for CASSRTGGSDEQFF.

The chain recombines TRBV27 with TRBJ1-5; the match to TRBD1 covers 7 bases. The germline gives CDR1 MNHEY, CDR2 SMNVEV (reference sequence). The CDR3 totals 18 residues. Trimming at V came to 4 bases and at J to 0 bases, leaving 12 bases not matched to a gene. CDR3 loop: CASSSIPGTANSNQPQHF. The CDR3 DNA sequence: TGTGCCAGCAGTTCCATACCTGGGACAGCGAATAGCAATCAGCCCCAGCATTTT.

CDR3 DNA: TGTGCCAGCAGCACCGGACAGCTCAATCAGCCCCAGCATTTT. Translation gives CASSTGQLNQPQHF. The rearrangement joins TRBV7-2 to TRBJ1-5, with a tentative D call TRBD1 (6 bases). V was pared by 5 bases and J by 3 bases, with 11 bases between. Germline V gene data show CDR1 as SGHTA and CDR2 as FQGNSA. CDR3 length: 14 amino acids.

The chain carries TRBV10-1 and TRBJ1-1; maybe TRBD1 (5 bases). The V end was cut by 2 bases, the J end by 4 bases, with 5 bases between. This CDR3 region has 12 residues. From germline, CDR1 is WNHNN and CDR2 SYGVQD (reference sequence). CDR3 region: CASSEGATEAFF. In DNA form, the CDR3 reads TGCGCCAGCAGTGAGGGGGCCACTGAAGCTTTCTTT.

This clone was seen a handful of times. The chain uses TRBV4-1 and TRBJ1-2; no definite D call. V lost 2 bases and J 3 bases, leaving 7 bases between the germline ends. The CDR3 loop spans 13 amino acids. Germline-derived CDR1 and CDR2 are MGHRA and YSYEKL. The CDR3 DNA reads TGCGCCAGCAGCCAACCCGGGGACTATGGCTACACCTTC. Encoded protein: CASSQPGDYGYTF.

The chain has TRBV30 and TRBJ2-2; 9 positions agree with TRBD2. Losses at the gene ends were 4 bases for V and 4 bases for J; bases not matched to a gene: 4. Germline values: CDR1 GTSNPN, CDR2 SVGIG (reference sequence). The CDR3 is 14 residues long. The CDR3 DNA is TGTGCCTGGACTAGCGGGATTGGCACCGGGGAGCTGTTTTTT. Protein: CAWTSGIGTGELFF.